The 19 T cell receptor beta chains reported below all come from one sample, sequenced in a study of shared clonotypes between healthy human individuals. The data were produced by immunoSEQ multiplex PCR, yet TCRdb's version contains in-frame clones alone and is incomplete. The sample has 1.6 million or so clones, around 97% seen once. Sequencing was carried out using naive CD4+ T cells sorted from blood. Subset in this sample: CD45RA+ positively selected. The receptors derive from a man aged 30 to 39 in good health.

The CDR3 loop reads CASSGPSPTKSDTQYF. CDR3 DNA sequence: TGTGCCAGCAGCGGACCTAGTCCCACTAAATCAGATACGCAGTATTTT. J is TRBJ2-3 and V is TRBV11-2; D ambiguous. V lost 5 bases, J lost 4 bases, and 19 bases lay in between. CDR1 and CDR2 (germline): SGHAT, FQNNGV. The CDR3 spans 16 residues.

CDR3 sequence reads: CASSELVTSAEQYF. In DNA, the CDR3 is TGTGCCAGCAGCGAACTAGTTACTTCGGCGGAGCAGTACTTC. The rearrangement joins TRBV11-3 to TRBJ2-7; the D gene is possibly TRBD2 (5 bases). This CDR3 has 14 amino acids. V was trimmed by 5 bases and J by 7 bases, leaving 18 bases between them. The germline gives CDR1 SGHNT, CDR2 YENEEA.

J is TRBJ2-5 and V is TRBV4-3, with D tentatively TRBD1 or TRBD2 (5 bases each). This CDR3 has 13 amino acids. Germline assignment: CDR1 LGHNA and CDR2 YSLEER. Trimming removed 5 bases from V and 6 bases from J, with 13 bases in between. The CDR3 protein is CASSGSGAKTQYF. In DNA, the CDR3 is TGCGCCAGCAGCGGCTCCGGGGCGAAGACCCAGTACTTC.

CDR3 DNA: TGTGCCAGCAGTGACCCGCCTTACAATGAGCAGTTCTTC. Encoded protein: CASSDPPYNEQFF. V gene TRBV6-4 combines with J gene TRBJ2-1; D uncertain. Germline assignment: CDR1 MRHNA and CDR2 SNTAGT. V was clipped by 2 bases and J by 4 bases, with 6 bases between them. This CDR3 comprises 13 residues.

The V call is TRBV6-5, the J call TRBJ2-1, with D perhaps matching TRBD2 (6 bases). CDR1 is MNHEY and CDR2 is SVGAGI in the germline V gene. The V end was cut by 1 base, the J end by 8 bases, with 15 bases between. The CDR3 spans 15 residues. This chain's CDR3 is CASSYLTGVVDEQFF. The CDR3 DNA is TGTGCCAGCAGTTACTTGACGGGAGTGGTCGATGAGCAGTTCTTC.

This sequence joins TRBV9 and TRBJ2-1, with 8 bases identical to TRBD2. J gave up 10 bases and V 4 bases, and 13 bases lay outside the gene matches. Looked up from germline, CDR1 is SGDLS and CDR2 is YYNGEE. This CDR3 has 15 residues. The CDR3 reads CASSPPGGPRGEQFF. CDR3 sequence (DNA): TGTGCCAGCAGCCCTCCGGGAGGGCCACGGGGCGAGCAGTTCTTC.

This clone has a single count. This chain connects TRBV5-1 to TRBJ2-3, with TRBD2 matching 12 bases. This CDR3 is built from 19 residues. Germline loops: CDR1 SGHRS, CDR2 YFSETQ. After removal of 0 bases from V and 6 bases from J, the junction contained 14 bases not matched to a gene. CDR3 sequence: CASSLGRTSGIASADTQYF. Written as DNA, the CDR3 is TGCGCCAGCAGCTTGGGAAGGACTAGCGGGATTGCAAGCGCTGATACGCAGTATTTT. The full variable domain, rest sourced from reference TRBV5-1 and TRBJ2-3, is KAGVTQTPRYLIKTRGQQVTLSCSPISGHRSVSWYQQTPGQGLQFLFEYFSETQRNKGNFPGRFSGRQFSNSRSEMNVSTLELGDSALYLCASSLGRTSGIASADTQYFGPGTRLTVL.

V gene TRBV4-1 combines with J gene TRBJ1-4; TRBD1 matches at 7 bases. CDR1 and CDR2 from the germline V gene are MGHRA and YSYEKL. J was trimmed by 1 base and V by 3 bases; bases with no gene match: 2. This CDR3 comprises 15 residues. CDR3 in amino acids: CASSQTGLTNEKLFF. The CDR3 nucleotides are TGCGCCAGCAGCCAGACAGGGTTAACTAATGAAAAACTGTTTTTT.

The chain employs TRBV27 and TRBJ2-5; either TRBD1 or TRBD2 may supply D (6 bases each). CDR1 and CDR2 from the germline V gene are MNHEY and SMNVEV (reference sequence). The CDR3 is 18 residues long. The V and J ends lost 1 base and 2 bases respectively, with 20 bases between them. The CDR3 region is CASSLFLGGSIRQETQYF. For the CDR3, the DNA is TGTGCCAGCAGTTTATTTCTGGGGGGCTCCATCCGGCAAGAGACCCAGTACTTC.

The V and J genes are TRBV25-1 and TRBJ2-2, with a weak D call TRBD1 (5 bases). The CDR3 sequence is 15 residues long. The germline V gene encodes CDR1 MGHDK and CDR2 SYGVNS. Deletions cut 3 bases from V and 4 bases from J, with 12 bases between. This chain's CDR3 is CASSDPRVFTGELFF. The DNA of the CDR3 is TGTGCCAGCAGTGACCCCAGGGTATTCACCGGGGAGCTGTTTTTT.

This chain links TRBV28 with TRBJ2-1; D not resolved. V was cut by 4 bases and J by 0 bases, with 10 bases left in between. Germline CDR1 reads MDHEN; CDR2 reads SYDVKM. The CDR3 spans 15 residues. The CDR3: CASSSSPSSYNEQFF. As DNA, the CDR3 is TGTGCCAGCAGTTCTAGTCCCAGCTCCTACAATGAGCAGTTCTTC.

The CDR3 DNA reads TGTGCCAGCAGCCGGGACAAAAGGGACGAGCAGTACTTC. This translates into CASSRDKRDEQYF. The chain is built from TRBV2 and TRBJ2-7; D may be TRBD1 (6 bases). The CDR3 runs to 13 residues. Germline lookup yields CDR1 SNHLY and CDR2 FYNNEI. V was cut by 6 bases and J by 5 bases, with 14 bases left in between.

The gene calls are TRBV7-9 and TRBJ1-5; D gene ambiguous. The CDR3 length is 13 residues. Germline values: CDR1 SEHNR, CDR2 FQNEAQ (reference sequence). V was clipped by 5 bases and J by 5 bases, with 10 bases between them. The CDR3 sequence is CASSQGEYQPQHF. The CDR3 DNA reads TGTGCCAGCAGCCAAGGAGAGTATCAGCCCCAGCATTTT.

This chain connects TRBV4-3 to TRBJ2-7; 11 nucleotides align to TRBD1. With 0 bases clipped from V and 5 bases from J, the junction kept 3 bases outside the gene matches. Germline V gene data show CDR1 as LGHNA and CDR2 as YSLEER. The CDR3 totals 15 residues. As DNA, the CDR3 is TGCGCCAGCAGCCAAGATGGACAGGGGGCTGACGAGCAGTACTTC. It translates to CASSQDGQGADEQYF.

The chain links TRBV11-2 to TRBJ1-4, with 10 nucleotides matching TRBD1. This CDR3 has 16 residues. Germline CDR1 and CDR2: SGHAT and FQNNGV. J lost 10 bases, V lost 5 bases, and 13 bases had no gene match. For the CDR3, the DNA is TGTGCCAGCAGCCCGCATTGGAGGGACAGGGGCGGAAAACTGTTTTTT. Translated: CASSPHWRDRGGKLFF.

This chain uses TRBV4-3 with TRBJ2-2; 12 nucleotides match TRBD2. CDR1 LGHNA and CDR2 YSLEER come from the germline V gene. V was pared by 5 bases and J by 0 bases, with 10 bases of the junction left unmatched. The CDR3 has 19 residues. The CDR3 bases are TGCGCCAGCAGCTGGTTACTAGCGGGAGGACCGGCGAACACCGGGGAGCTGTTTTTT. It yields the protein CASSWLLAGGPANTGELFF.

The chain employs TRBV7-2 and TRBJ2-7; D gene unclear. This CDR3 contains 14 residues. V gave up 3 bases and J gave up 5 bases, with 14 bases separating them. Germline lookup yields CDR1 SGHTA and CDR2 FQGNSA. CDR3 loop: CASSFWDEADEQYF. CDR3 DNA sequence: TGTGCCAGCAGCTTTTGGGATGAGGCTGACGAGCAGTACTTC.

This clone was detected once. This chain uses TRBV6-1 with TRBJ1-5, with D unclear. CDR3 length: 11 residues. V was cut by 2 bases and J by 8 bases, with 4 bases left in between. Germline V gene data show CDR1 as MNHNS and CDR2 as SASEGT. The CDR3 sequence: CASSEPKPQHF. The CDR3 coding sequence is TGTGCCAGCAGTGAACCAAAGCCCCAGCATTTT.

The CDR3 coding sequence is TGTGCCAGCAGGCGCCCCAGCTCCTACAATGAGCAGTTCTTC. Amino acids: CASRRPSSYNEQFF. The chain uses TRBV6-5 and TRBJ2-1; D ambiguous. Trimming stripped 6 bases from V and 0 bases from J, with 9 bases between. Per the germline V gene, CDR1 is MNHEY and CDR2 is SVGAGI. The CDR3 contains 14 residues.